This entry concerns a single T cell receptor (beta chain). The authors extracted at least 6 micrograms of total RNA per sample. This sample stems from a study of blood T cells in healthy people across ages. PCR was performed a second time for roughly 7 to 11 cycles using a sample-barcoded 5' primer and a J-beta primer mix. Each cDNA was tagged by a template-switch adaptor containing 12 random nucleotides. A single record per CDR3 protein comes from TCRdb applying MiXCR to the 5' RACE reads. Found here are 600,000 to 1,000,000 distinct CDR3 sequences, about three fifths of them singletons; the top ten hold approximately 20%. V was trimmed by 6 bases and J by 0 bases, leaving 16 bases between them. This CDR3 is 16 amino acids long. The germline CDR1 and CDR2 sequences are MNHEY and SMNVEV (reference sequence).

The rearrangement links TRBV27 to TRBJ2-3; possible D gene TRBD2, 5 bases. This TCR was recovered from a man aged 30 to 45 in good health. Sequencing input: blood. CDR3 sequence reads: CASSPTGRESTDTQYF. CDR3 nucleotides: TGTGCCAGCAGCCCCACGGGAAGGGAGAGCACAGATACGCAGTATTTT.